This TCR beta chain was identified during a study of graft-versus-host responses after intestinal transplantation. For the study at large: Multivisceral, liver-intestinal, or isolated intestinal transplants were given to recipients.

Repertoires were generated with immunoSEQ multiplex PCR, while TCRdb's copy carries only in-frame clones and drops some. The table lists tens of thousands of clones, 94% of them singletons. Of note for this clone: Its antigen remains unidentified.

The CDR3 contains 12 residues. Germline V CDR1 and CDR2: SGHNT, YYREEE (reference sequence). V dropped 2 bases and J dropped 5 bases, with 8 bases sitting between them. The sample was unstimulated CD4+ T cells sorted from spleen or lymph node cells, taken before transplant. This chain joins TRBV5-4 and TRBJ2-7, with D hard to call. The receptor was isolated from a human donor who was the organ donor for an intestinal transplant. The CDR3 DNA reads TGTGCCAGCAGCTTATCCGTAGACGAGCAGTACTTC. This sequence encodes CASSLSVDEQYF.